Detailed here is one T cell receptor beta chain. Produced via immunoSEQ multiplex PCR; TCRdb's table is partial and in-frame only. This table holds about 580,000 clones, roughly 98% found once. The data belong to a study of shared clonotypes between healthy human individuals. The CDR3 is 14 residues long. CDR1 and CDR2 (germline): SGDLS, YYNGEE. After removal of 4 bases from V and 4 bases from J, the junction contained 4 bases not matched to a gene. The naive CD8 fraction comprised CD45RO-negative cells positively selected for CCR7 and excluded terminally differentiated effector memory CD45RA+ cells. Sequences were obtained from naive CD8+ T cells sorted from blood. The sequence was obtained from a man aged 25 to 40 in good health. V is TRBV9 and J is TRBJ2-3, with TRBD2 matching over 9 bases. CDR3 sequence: CASSSRTSADTQYF. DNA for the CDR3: TGTGCCAGCAGCTCGAGGACTAGCGCAGATACGCAGTATTTT.